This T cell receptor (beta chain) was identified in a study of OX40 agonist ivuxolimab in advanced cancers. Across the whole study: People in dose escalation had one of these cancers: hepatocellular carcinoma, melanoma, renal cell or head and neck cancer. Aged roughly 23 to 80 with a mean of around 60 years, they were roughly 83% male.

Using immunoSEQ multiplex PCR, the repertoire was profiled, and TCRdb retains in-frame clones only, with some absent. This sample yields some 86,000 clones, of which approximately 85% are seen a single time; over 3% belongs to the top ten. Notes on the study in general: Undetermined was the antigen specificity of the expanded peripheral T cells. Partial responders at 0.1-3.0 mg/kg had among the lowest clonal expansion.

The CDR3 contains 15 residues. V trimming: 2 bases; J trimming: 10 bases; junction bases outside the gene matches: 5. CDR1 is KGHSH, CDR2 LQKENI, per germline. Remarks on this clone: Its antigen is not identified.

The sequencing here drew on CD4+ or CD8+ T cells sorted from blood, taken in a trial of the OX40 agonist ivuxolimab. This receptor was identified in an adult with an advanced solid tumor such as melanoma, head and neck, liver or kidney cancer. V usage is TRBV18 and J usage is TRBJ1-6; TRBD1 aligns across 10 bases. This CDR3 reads CASSPTGQGNSPLHF. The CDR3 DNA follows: TGTGCCAGCTCACCAACGGGACAGGGGAACTCACCCCTCCACTTT.